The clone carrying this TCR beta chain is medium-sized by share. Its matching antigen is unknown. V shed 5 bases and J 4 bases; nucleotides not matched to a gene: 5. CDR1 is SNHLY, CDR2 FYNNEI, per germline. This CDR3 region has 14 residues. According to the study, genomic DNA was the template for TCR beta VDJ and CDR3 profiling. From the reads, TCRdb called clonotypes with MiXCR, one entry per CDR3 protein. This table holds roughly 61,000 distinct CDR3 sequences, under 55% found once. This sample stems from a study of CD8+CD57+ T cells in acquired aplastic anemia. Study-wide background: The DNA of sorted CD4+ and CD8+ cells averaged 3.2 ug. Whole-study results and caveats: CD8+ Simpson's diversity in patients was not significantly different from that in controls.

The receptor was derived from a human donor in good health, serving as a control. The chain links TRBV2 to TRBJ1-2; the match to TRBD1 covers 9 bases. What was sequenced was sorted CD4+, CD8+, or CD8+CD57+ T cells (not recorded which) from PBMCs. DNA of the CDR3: TGTGCCAGCAGTCGCGAGACAGGGGGCTATGGCTACACCTTC. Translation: CASSRETGGYGYTF.